Below, 25 T cell receptor beta chains from the same sample are listed, as sequenced in a study of blood T cell repertoires in COVID-19. The data were produced by immunoSEQ multiplex PCR, yet TCRdb's version contains in-frame clones alone and is incomplete. The repertoire holds fewer than 300,000 clones, more than 75% seen once, with about 2.1% in the top ten. The sample consisted of PBMCs or T cells enriched from blood (not recorded which). The receptors were gathered from a woman aged 40-49 years with acute COVID-19.

The chain recombines TRBV6-4 with TRBJ1-5; 8 nucleotides line up with TRBD1. The V gene end was trimmed by 8 bases and the J gene end by 0 bases; junction bases not matched to a gene: 9. The CDR3 consists of 16 residues. The V gene's germline CDR1 is MRHNA and CDR2 SNTAGT. Written as DNA, the CDR3 is TGTGCCAGCGTAGACAGGGGACCCTATAGCAATCAGCCCCAGCATTTT. Its protein product is CASVDRGPYSNQPQHF.

This clone was recorded once. The V gene is TRBV6-2 or TRBV6-3, the J gene TRBJ2-7; TRBD1 might be the D (6 bases). CDR1 is MNHEY and CDR2 is SVGEGT in the germline V gene. Between the trimmed V and J ends, which lost 6 bases and 7 bases, there was a span of 13 bases. The CDR3 is 12 residues long. In nucleotides, the CDR3 is TGTGCCAGCAGCAACAGGGTGGTGGAGCAGTACTTC. Its translation: CASSNRVVEQYF.

The rearrangement uses TRBV27 and TRBJ1-2; TRBD1 matches at 7 bases. Germline CDR1 MNHEY, CDR2 SMNVEV (reference sequence). The CDR3 contains 17 residues. The J segment lost 4 bases and the V segment lost 5 bases, leaving 16 bases of the junction unmatched. CDR3 loop: CASSPRGQGGRGYGYTF. The CDR3, as DNA: TGTGCCAGCAGTCCCCGAGGGCAGGGGGGTCGTGGCTATGGCTACACCTTC.

The chain is built from TRBV1 and TRBJ2-7; the table's TRBD2 call for D was not verified on the DNA. TRBV1 is assigned pseudogene status. The CDR3 sequence is 12 residues long. Here the CDR3 DNA reads TGCACCAGCAGCCAAGTGGGGGGCGAGCAGTACTTC. This encodes CTSSQVGGEQYF.

CDR3 sequence (DNA): TGTGCCAGCAGCCCCCCGGGATCCGCTAACTATGGCTACACCTTC. Translation: CASSPPGSANYGYTF. This chain joins TRBV14 and TRBJ1-2; D call uncertain. Germline values: CDR1 SGHDN, CDR2 FVKESK. V dropped 4 bases and J dropped 0 bases, with 12 bases sitting between them. The CDR3 is made up of 15 amino acids.

The chain employs TRBV2 and TRBJ1-6; no firm D call. In germline, CDR1 is SNHLY, CDR2 FYNNEI. This CDR3 is 16 amino acids long. V lost 2 bases to trimming and J lost 9 bases, with 17 bases between them. CDR3 residues: CASSERSRTYGSPLHF. The CDR3 nucleotides read TGTGCCAGCAGTGAAAGAAGCAGGACTTACGGTTCACCCCTCCACTTT.

The V call is TRBV6-5, the J call TRBJ2-7; D perhaps matches TRBD1 (6 bases). V lost 5 bases to trimming and J lost 2 bases, with 16 bases between them. The CDR3 runs 15 residues. CDR1 is MNHEY, CDR2 SVGAGI, per germline. This chain's CDR3 is CASSPGADSTYEQYF. CDR3 nucleotide sequence: TGTGCCAGCAGTCCAGGGGCTGACAGTACCTACGAGCAGTACTTC.

The J gene is TRBJ1-4, the V gene TRBV7-9, with 10 bases matching TRBD1. The CDR3 is 15 amino acids. In germline, CDR1 is SEHNR, CDR2 FQNEAQ (reference sequence). With 5 bases clipped from V and 6 bases from J, the junction kept 6 bases outside the gene matches. CDR3 in amino acids: CASSLRGQGDEKLFF. DNA of the CDR3: TGTGCCAGCAGCCTCCGAGGACAGGGGGATGAAAAACTGTTTTTT.

The rearrangement joins TRBV5-1 to TRBJ1-1, with D tentatively TRBD1 (6 bases). The CDR3 covers 15 residues. The ends were cut back, 5 bases at V and 0 bases at J, with 14 bases in the middle. Germline V gene sequence: CDR1 SGHRS, CDR2 YFSETQ. The CDR3 coding sequence is TGCGCCAGCAGACGCAGGGGACATATGAACACTGAAGCTTTCTTT. It codes for CASRRRGHMNTEAFF.

The chain couples TRBV28 to TRBJ1-6, with 9 positions matching TRBD1. Looked up from germline, CDR1 is MDHEN and CDR2 is SYDVKM. The V segment lost 3 bases and the J segment 12 bases; nucleotides outside the gene matches: 6. The CDR3 extends over 14 amino acids. CDR3 residues: CASSFTGGSIPLHF. The CDR3 nucleotides read TGTGCCAGCAGTTTCACAGGGGGCTCTATACCCCTCCACTTT.

This chain joins TRBV11-3 and TRBJ2-2; 10 bases map to TRBD2. Germline CDR1 reads SGHNT; CDR2 reads YENEEA. V lost 0 bases, J lost 5 bases, and 15 bases stayed unmatched. This CDR3 is built from 20 residues. The CDR3 nucleotides are TGTGCCAGCAGCTTAGATGCGGGGCTAGCGGGAGTATCGTCGACCGGGGAGCTGTTTTTT. Encoded protein: CASSLDAGLAGVSSTGELFF.

The chain employs TRBV11-2 and TRBJ2-2; TRBD2 is a possible D gene (5 bases). The CDR3 spans 15 residues. The germline V and J ends were trimmed by 1 base and 4 bases, with 10 bases remaining between them. CDR1 and CDR2 (germline): SGHAT, FQNNGV. CDR3 protein: CASSLAGGPTGELFF. DNA of the CDR3: TGTGCCAGCAGCTTAGCGGGCGGGCCCACCGGGGAGCTGTTTTTT.

This sequence joins TRBV18 and TRBJ2-7; TRBD1 aligns across 10 bases. V dropped 6 bases and J dropped 3; count of bases not matched to a gene: 8. CDR1 and CDR2 (germline): KGHSH, LQKENI. This CDR3 has 15 amino acids. CDR3 amino acids: CASSATGGISYEQYF. The CDR3 DNA reads TGTGCCAGCTCTGCGACAGGGGGCATTAGCTACGAGCAGTACTTC.

The genes are TRBV5-1 and TRBJ1-3; D may be TRBD1 (5 bases). V gave up 4 bases and J gave up 3 bases, with 14 bases separating them. This CDR3 comprises 15 residues. Germline CDR1 SGHRS, CDR2 YFSETQ. The CDR3 nucleotides are TGCGCCAGCAGCGTGGGGCCTTCAGATGGAAACACCATATATTTT. The encoded protein is CASSVGPSDGNTIYF.

V and J are TRBV5-1 and TRBJ2-2; 7 bases line up with TRBD1. J gave up 1 base and V 0 bases, and 6 bases lay outside the gene matches. Germline V CDR1 and CDR2: SGHRS, YFSETQ. This CDR3 is built from 17 residues. The CDR3 DNA reads as TGCGCCAGCAGCTTGGTGCCGGGACAGATGAACACCGGGGAGCTGTTTTTT. This translates into CASSLVPGQMNTGELFF.

The chain has TRBV12-5 and TRBJ2-1, with 12 bases fitting TRBD2. The germline CDR1 and CDR2 sequences are LGHNT and FRNRAP. The V segment lost 6 bases and the J segment 6 bases; nucleotides outside the gene matches: 6. The CDR3 sequence is 15 residues long. DNA for the CDR3: TGTGCTAGTGGGAGGACTAGCGGGGTTTTCAATGAGCAGTTCTTC. Protein sequence: CASGRTSGVFNEQFF. Together with reference TRBV12-5 and TRBJ2-1, the CDR3 gives the full variable domain: DARVTQTPRHKVTEMGQEVTMRCQPILGHNTVFWYRQTMMQGLELLAYFRNRAPLDDSGMPKDRFSAEMPDATLATLKIQPSEPRDSAVYFCASGRTSGVFNEQFFGPGTRLTVL.

CDR3 bases: TGCGCCAGCAGCCAAAGAAGTGGGACTAGCGGAACCTACGAGCAGTACTTC. Its protein is CASSQRSGTSGTYEQYF. This chain links TRBV4-1 with TRBJ2-7; 11 positions agree with TRBD2. With 2 bases clipped from V and 2 bases from J, the junction kept 8 bases outside the gene matches. The CDR3 totals 17 residues. Germline loops: CDR1 MGHRA, CDR2 YSYEKL.

This clone has a handful of counts. The V and J genes are TRBV19 and TRBJ2-3, with 7 bases aligning to TRBD1. CDR1 and CDR2 from the germline V gene are LNHDA and SQIVND (reference sequence). The V and J ends lost 6 bases and 6 bases, in that order; junction bases with no gene match: 3. The CDR3 is 12 residues long. The CDR3 nucleotides are TGTGCCAGTAGCTTCAGGGGGGATACGCAGTATTTT. Protein: CASSFRGDTQYF.

A single count supports this clone. This chain joins TRBV28 and TRBJ1-5; 10 nucleotides line up with TRBD1. J gave up 6 bases and V 4 bases, and 3 bases lay outside the gene matches. Looked up from germline, CDR1 is MDHEN and CDR2 is SYDVKM. The CDR3 has 14 amino acids. CDR3: CASSSTGGSQPQHF. The CDR3 DNA is TGTGCCAGCAGTTCGACAGGGGGCAGTCAGCCCCAGCATTTT.

This chain joins TRBV5-6 and TRBJ2-1; possibly TRBD1 for D (6 bases). The CDR3 spans 15 residues. V was clipped by 2 bases and J by 9 bases, with 18 bases between them. CDR1 and CDR2 from the germline V gene are SGHDT and YYEEEE. CDR3 DNA: TGTGCCAGCAGCTTTTGGGTCAGGGGTGTCGGTGAGCAGTTCTTC. It translates to CASSFWVRGVGEQFF.

With respect to this clone: Distinct nucleotide sequences in the sample also encode this CDR3. CDR3: CASRTGDNSPLHF. CDR3 bases: TGCGCCAGCCGTACAGGCGACAATTCACCCCTCCACTTT. J is TRBJ1-6 and V is TRBV5-1; a weak D match, TRBD1 (5 bases). The CDR3 is 13 residues long. Germline assignment: CDR1 SGHRS and CDR2 YFSETQ. The V gene lost 7 bases and the J gene lost 7 bases, with 12 bases spanning the gap.

J is TRBJ2-5 and V is TRBV3-1 (or the pseudogene TRBV3-2); 8 bases map to TRBD1. CDR3 length: 16 amino acids. Germline lookup yields CDR1 LGHDT and CDR2 YNNKEL (reference sequence). Unmatched junction bases numbered 6, after V lost 2 bases and J lost 1 base. The CDR3 here is CASSQRDRKAQETQYF. Written as DNA, the CDR3 is TGTGCCAGCAGCCAAAGGGACAGGAAGGCCCAAGAGACCCAGTACTTC.

This clone was observed a handful of times. The chain has TRBV5-4 and TRBJ2-3, with 7 bases fitting TRBD1. CDR1 and CDR2 (germline): SGHNT, YYREEE (reference sequence). This CDR3 region has 14 residues. The V gene end was trimmed by 4 bases and the J gene end by 6 bases; junction bases not matched to a gene: 8. The CDR3 nucleotides read TGTGCCAGCAGCCTACAGGGGCTCGGGGATACGCAGTATTTT. It encodes CASSLQGLGDTQYF.

This clone appeared once. This chain joins TRBV5-6 and TRBJ2-7; 8 bases are shared with TRBD2. The CDR3 extends over 15 amino acids. Germline assignment: CDR1 SGHDT and CDR2 YYEEEE. V lost 0 bases to trimming and J lost 1 base; unmatched junction nucleotides: 3. The CDR3 DNA follows: TGTGCCAGCAGCTTGGGCGGGGGGTGGTCCTACGAGCAGTACTTC. Amino acids: CASSLGGGWSYEQYF.

The chain joins TRBV2 to TRBJ1-1; D is undetermined. Between the trimmed V and J ends, which lost 8 bases and 7 bases, there was a span of 14 bases. Germline CDR1 and CDR2: SNHLY and FYNNEI. The CDR3 consists of 12 residues. CDR3 sequence: CASQQTRREAFF. The DNA for the CDR3 is TGTGCCAGCCAACAGACAAGGCGTGAAGCTTTCTTT.